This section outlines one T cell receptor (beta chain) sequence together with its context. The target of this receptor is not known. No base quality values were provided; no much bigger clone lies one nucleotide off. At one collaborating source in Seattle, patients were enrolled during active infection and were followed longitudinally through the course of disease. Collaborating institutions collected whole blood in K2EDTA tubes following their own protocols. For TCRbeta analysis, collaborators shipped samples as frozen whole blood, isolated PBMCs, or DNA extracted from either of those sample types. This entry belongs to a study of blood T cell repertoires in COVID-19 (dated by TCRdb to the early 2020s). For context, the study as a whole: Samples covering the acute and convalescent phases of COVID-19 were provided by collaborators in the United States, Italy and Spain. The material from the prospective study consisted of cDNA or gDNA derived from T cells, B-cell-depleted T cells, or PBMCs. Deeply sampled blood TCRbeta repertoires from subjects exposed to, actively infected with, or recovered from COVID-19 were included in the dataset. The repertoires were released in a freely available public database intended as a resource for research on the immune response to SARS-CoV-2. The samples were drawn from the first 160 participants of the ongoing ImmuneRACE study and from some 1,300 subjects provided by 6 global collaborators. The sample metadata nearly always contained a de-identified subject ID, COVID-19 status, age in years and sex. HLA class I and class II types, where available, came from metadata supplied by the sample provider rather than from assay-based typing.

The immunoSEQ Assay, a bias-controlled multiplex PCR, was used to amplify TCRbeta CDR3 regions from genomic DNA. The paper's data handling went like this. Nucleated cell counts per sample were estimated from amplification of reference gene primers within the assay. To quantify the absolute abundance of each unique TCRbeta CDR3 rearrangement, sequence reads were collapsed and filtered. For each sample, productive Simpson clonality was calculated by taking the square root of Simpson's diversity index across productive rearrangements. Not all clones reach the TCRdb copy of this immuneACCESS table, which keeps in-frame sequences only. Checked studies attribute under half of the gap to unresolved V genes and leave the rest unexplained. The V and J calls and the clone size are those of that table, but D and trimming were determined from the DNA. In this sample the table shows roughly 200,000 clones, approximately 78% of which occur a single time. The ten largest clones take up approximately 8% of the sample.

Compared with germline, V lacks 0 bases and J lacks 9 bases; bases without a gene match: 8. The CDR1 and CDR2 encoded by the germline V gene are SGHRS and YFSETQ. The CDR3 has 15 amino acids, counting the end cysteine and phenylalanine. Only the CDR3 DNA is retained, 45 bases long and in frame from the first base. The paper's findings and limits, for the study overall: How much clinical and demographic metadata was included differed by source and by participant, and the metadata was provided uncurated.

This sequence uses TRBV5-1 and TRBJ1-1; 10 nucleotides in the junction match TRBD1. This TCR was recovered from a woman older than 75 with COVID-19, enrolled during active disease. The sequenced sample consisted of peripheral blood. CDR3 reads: CASSLDLTGGMQAFF. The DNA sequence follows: TGCGCCAGCAGCTTGGATCTGACAGGGGGCATGCAAGCTTTCTTT.